This T cell receptor beta chain was observed in a study of T cell changes during pregnancy in multiple sclerosis. The V segment lost 6 bases and the J segment 3 bases; nucleotides outside the gene matches: 11. Germline CDR1 reads MNHNY; CDR2 reads SVGAGI (reference sequence). The CDR3 is 16 amino acids. Only in-frame clones appear in the TCRdb table, and some are missing; sequencing was by immunoSEQ multiplex PCR. The sample records some 20,000 clones, over 70% being singletons. The material sequenced was CD8+ T cells from peripheral blood mononuclear cells, taken after pregnancy. The TCR originated in a female donor in good health, enrolled as a control in a pregnancy study. The genes are TRBV6-6 and TRBJ2-7; 10 bases map to TRBD2. The DNA of the CDR3 is TGTGCCAGCAGACTCCTAATCCTAGCGGGGGTCTACGAGCAGTACTTC. This gives the protein CASRLLILAGVYEQYF.